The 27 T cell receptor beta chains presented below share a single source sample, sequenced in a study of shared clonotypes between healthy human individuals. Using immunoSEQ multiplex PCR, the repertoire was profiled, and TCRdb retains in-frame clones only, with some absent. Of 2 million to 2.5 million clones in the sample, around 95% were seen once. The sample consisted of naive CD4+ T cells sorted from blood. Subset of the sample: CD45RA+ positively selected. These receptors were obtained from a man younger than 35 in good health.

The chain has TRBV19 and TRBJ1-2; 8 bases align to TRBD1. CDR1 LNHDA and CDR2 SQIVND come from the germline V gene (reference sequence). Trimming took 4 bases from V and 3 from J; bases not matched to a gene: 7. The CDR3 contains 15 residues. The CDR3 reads CASSNPGQGDYGYTF. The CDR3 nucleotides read TGTGCCAGTAGTAACCCTGGACAGGGCGACTATGGCTACACCTTC.

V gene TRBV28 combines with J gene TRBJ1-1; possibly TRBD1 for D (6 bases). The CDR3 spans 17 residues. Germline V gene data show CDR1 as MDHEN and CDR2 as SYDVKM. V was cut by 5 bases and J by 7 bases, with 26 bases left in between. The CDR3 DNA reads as TGTGCCAGCAGTCGACGACAGGTCCTGGAGCCACGGTTTGAAGCTTTCTTT. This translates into CASSRRQVLEPRFEAFF.

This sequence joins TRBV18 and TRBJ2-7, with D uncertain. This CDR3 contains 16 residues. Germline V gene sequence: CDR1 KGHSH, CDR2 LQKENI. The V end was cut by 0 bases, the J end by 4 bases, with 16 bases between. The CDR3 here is CASSPPGFGRPYEQYF. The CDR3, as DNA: TGTGCCAGCTCACCACCGGGGTTTGGACGGCCTTACGAGCAGTACTTC.

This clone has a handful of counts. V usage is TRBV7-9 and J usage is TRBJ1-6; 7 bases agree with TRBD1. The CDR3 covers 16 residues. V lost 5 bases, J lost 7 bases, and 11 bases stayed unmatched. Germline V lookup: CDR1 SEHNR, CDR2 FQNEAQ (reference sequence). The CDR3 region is CASSNHRGRDNSPLHF. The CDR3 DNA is TGTGCCAGCAGCAACCACAGGGGAAGGGACAATTCACCCCTCCACTTT.

CDR3 residues: CAALQPQHF. CDR3 coding DNA: TGTGCAGCGTTGCAGCCCCAGCATTTT. The chain uses TRBV27 and TRBJ1-5; D gene unclear. CDR3 length: 9 residues. Germline V lookup: CDR1 MNHEY, CDR2 SMNVEV (reference sequence).

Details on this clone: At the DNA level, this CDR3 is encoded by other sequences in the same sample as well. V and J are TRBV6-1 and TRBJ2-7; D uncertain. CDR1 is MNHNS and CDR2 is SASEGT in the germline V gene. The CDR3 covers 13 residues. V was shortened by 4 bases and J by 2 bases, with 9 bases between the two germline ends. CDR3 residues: CASSGGRPYEQYF. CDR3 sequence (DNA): TGTGCCAGCAGTGGCGGTCGCCCCTACGAGCAGTACTTC.

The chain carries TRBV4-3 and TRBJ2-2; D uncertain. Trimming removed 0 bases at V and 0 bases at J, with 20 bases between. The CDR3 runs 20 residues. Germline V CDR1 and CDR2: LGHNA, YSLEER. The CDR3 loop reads CASSQDQMGRNRPNTGELFF. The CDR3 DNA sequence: TGCGCCAGCAGCCAAGATCAGATGGGAAGGAATCGCCCGAACACCGGGGAGCTGTTTTTT.

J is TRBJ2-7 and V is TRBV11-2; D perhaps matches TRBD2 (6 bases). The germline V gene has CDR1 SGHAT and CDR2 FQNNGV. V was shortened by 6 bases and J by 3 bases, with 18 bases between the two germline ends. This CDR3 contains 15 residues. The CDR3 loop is CASRRLGGWDYEQYF. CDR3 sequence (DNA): TGTGCCAGCAGGCGCCTTGGAGGGTGGGACTACGAGCAGTACTTC.

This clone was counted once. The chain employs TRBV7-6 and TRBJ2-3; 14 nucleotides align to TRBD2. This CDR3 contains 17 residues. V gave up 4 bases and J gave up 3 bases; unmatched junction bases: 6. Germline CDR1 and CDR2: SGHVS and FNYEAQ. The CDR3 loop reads CASSSGLAGGKTDTQYF. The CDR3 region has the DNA TGTGCCAGCAGCTCCGGACTAGCGGGGGGTAAAACAGATACGCAGTATTTT.

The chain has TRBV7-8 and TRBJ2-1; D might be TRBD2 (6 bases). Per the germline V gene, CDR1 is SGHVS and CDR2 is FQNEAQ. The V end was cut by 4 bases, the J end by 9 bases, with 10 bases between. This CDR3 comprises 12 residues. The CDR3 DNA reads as TGTGCCAGCAGCTCAGGGCGGGGTGAGCAGTTCTTC. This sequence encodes CASSSGRGEQFF.

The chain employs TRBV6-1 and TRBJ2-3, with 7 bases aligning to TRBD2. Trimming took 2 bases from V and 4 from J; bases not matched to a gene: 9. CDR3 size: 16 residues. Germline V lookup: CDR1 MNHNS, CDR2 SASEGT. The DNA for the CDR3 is TGTGCCAGCAGTGAACGGAGCGGGGTCGTGGCAGATACGCAGTATTTT. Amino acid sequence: CASSERSGVVADTQYF.

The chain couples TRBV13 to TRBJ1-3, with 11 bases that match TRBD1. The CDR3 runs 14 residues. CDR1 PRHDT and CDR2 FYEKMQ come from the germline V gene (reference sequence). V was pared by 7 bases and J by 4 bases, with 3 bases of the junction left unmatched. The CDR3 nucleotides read TGTGCCAGCAAGGACAGGGGGCAAGGAAACACCATATATTTT. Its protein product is CASKDRGQGNTIYF.

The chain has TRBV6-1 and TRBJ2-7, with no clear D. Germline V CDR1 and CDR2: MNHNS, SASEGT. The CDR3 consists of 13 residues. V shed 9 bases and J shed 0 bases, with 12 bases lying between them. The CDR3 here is CASLTWSSYEQYF. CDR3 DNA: TGTGCCAGTCTAACTTGGAGCTCCTACGAGCAGTACTTC.

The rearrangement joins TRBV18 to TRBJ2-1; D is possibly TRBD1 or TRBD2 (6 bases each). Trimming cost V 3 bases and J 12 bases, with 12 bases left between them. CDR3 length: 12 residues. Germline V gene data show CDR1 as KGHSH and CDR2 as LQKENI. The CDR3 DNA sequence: TGTGCCAGCTCACCCTCTGGAGGGGGGCAGTTCTTC. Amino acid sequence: CASSPSGGGQFF.

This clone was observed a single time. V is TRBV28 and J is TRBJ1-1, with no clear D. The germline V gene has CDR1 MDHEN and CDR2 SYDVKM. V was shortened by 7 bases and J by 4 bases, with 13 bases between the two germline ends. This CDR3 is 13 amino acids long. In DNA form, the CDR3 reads TGTGCCAGCACCTCGGAAAAGACCACTGAAGCTTTCTTT. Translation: CASTSEKTTEAFF. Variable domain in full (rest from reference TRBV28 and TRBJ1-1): DVKVTQSSRYLVKRTGEKVFLECVQDMDHENMFWYRQDPGLGLRLIYFSYDVKMKEKGDIPEGYSVSREKKERFSLILESASTNQTSMYLCASTSEKTTEAFFGQGTRLTVV.

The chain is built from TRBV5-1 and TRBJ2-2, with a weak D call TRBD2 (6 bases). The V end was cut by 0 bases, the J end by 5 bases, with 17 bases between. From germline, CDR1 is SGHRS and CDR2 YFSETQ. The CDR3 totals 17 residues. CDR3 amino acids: CASSLASGALITGELFF. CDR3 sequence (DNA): TGCGCCAGCAGCTTGGCGTCGGGAGCTCTGATTACCGGGGAGCTGTTTTTT.

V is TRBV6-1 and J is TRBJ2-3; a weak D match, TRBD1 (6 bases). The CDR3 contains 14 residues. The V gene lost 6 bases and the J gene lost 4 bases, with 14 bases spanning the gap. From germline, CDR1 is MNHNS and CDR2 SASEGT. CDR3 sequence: CASSRQVVADTQYF. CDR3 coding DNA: TGTGCCAGCAGCCGACAGGTCGTGGCAGATACGCAGTATTTT.

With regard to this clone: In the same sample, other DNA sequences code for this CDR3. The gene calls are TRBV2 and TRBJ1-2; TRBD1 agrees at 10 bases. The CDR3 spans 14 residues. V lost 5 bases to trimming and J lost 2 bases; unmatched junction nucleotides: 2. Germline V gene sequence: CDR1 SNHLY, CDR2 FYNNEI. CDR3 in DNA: TGTGCCAGCAGTCCGGGACAGGGGAACTATGGCTACACCTTC. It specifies CASSPGQGNYGYTF. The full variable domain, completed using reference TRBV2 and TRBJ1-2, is EPEVTQTPSHQVTQMGQEVILRCVPISNHLYFYWYRQILGQKVEFLVSFYNNEISEKSEIFDDQFSVERPDGSNFTLKIRSTKLEDSAMYFCASSPGQGNYGYTFGSGTRLTVV.

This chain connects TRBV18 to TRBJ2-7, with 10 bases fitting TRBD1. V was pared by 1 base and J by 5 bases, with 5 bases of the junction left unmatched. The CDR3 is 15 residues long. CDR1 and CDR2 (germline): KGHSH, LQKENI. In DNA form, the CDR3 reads TGTGCCAGCTCACCACGGGGACAGGGGAACCACGAGCAGTACTTC. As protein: CASSPRGQGNHEQYF.

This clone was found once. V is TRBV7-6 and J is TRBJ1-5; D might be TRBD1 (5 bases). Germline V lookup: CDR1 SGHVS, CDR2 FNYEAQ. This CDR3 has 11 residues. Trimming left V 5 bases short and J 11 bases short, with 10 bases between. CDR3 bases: TGTGCCAGCAGCCATCCGGGGGCCCAGCATTTT. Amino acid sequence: CASSHPGAQHF.

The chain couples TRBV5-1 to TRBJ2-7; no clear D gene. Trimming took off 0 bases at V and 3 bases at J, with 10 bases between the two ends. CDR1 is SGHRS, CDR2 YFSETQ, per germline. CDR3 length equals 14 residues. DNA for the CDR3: TGCGCCAGCAGCTTGGCCACGACCTTCTACGAGCAGTACTTC. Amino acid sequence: CASSLATTFYEQYF.

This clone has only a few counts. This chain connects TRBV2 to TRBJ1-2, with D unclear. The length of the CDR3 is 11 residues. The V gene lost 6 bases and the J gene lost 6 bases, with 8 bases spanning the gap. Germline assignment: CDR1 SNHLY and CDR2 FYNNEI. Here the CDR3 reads CASRSGDGYTF. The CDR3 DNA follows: TGTGCCAGCAGGTCAGGTGATGGCTACACCTTC.

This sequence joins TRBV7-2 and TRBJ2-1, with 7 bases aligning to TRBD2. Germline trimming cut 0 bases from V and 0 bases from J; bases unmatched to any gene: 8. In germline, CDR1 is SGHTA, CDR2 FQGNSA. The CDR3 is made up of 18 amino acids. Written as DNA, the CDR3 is TGTGCCAGCAGCTTAGCAGCGAGCGGGGCTAGCTCCTACAATGAGCAGTTCTTC. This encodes CASSLAASGASSYNEQFF.

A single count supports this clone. The CDR3 region is CASTGGEGNQPQHF. DNA of the CDR3: TGTGCCAGCACTGGAGGGGAAGGCAATCAGCCCCAGCATTTT. The J gene is TRBJ1-5, the V gene TRBV6-6; D might be TRBD1 (5 bases). The germline CDR1 and CDR2 sequences are MNHNY and SVGAGI (reference sequence). The CDR3 loop spans 14 amino acids. V lost 7 bases and J lost 2, with 12 bases in between.

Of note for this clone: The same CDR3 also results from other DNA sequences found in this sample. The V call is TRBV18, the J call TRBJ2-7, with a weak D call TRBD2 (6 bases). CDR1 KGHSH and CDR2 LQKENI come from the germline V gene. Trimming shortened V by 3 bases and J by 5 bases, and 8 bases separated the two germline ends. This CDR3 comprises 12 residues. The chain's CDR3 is CASSPGGNEQYF. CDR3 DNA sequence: TGTGCCAGCTCACCTGGGGGGAACGAGCAGTACTTC.

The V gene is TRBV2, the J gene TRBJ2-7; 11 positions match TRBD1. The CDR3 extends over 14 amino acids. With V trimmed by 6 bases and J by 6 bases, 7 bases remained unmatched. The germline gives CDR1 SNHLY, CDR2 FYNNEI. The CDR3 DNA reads TGTGCCAGCAGAGGACAGGGGGCTTTCGCCGAGCAGTACTTC. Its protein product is CASRGQGAFAEQYF. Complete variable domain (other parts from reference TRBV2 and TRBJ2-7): EPEVTQTPSHQVTQMGQEVILRCVPISNHLYFYWYRQILGQKVEFLVSFYNNEISEKSEIFDDQFSVERPDGSNFTLKIRSTKLEDSAMYFCASRGQGAFAEQYFGPGTRLTVT.

CDR3 DNA: TGCGCCAGCAGCTTGGGGACTAGCGGGACTTTACAAGAGACCCAGTACTTC. It codes for CASSLGTSGTLQETQYF. The chain uses TRBV5-1 and TRBJ2-5; TRBD2 agrees at 12 bases. Germline CDR1 and CDR2: SGHRS and YFSETQ. The CDR3 sequence is 17 residues long. The trim removed 0 bases at V and 2 bases at J, leaving 5 bases unmatched.